The 4 T cell receptor beta chains listed next were all sequenced from one sample in a study of CD8 T cells in ankylosing spondylitis. In TCRdb, the 5' RACE reads were re-called with MiXCR into one record per CDR3 protein. In the table there are some 130,000 distinct CDR3 sequences, 5.5% to 7.5% of which are singletons. Input material: blood, either unsorted or a sorted T cell fraction (not recorded which). These receptors all stem from a female donor with ankylosing spondylitis or in good health (not recorded which).

This clonotype was seen at least ten times. The chain is built from TRBV30 and TRBJ2-7, with D possibly being TRBD1 (5 bases). V lost 2 bases and J lost 4, with 6 bases in between. Germline V gives CDR1 GTSNPN, CDR2 SVGIG (reference sequence). The CDR3 extends over 11 amino acids. CDR3: CAWSSGYEQYF. The CDR3 nucleotides are TGTGCCTGGAGTTCAGGGTACGAGCAGTACTTC.

The sample holds many counts of this clonotype. V gene TRBV27 combines with J gene TRBJ2-7; TRBD1 matches 7 bases. The CDR3 is 16 amino acids. Germline loops: CDR1 MNHEY, CDR2 SMNVEV (reference sequence). The V gene end was trimmed by 5 bases and the J gene end by 0 bases; junction bases not matched to a gene: 10. The CDR3 nucleotides are TGTGCCAGCAGTAGGGTGGGACAGAAGAGCTCCTACGAGCAGTACTTC. Translation: CASSRVGQKSSYEQYF.

This clonotype showed up many times. The V gene is TRBV6-1, the J gene TRBJ1-1; D remains ambiguous. Between the trimmed V and J ends, which lost 4 bases and 0 bases, there was a span of 9 bases. This CDR3 comprises 14 residues. The germline gives CDR1 MNHNS, CDR2 SASEGT. Here the CDR3 reads CASSARGVNTEAFF. CDR3 in DNA: TGTGCCAGCAGTGCGAGAGGCGTGAACACTGAAGCTTTCTTT.

The genes are TRBV19 and TRBJ2-1, with TRBD1 as a possible D gene (7 bases). CDR1 and CDR2 (germline): LNHDA, SQIVND (reference sequence). The CDR3 is made up of 16 amino acids. V was clipped by 3 bases and J by 5 bases, with 17 bases between them. CDR3: CASSIQGGPPNNEQFF. The CDR3 DNA follows: TGTGCCAGTAGTATCCAGGGGGGCCCACCCAACAATGAGCAGTTCTTC.